The clone carrying this TCR beta chain occurred a few times. Its antigen is undetermined. Every sample yielded at least 6.5 million isolated PBMCs. CDR1 and CDR2 (germline): SNHLY, FYNNEI. CDR3 size: 12 residues. V was clipped by 6 bases and J by 6 bases, with 9 bases between them. The authors ran a second PCR of about 6 to 11 cycles using a sample-barcoded 5' primer and a J-beta primer mix. TCRdb fed the 5' RACE reads into MiXCR, producing one record per CDR3 protein. The sample has fewer than 2 million distinct CDR3 sequences; 35% to 50% are singletons. This entry is derived from a study of blood T cells in healthy people across ages. Findings and limits, study-wide: Any conclusive comparison of naive versus antigen-experienced cells was prevented by using unsorted PBMCs.

This clonotype originated in a human donor in good health. The J gene is TRBJ2-1, the V gene TRBV2; D ambiguous. Input material: blood. The CDR3 coding sequence is TGTGCCAGCAGCGTCAACTGCAATGAGCAGTTCTTC. This sequence encodes CASSVNCNEQFF.